The rows below give T cell receptor beta chains drawn from one sample of a study of PD-L1 blockade in urothelial cancer. The method was immunoSEQ multiplex PCR; TCRdb's version includes in-frame clones alone and lacks a portion of them. This sample has roughly 52,000 clones, with 70% to 80% found just once. The input for sequencing was PBMCs, taken around atezolizumab (anti-PD-L1) treatment. These receptors came from a man between 65 and 85 years old with urothelial cancer. CDR3s include the opening cysteine and the closing phenylalanine or tryptophan. The D gene is left open where the match is weak. Only some rows state a clone size, as once, few, many or a class for expanded clones.

d_call clone_size j_call v_call cdr3_aa cdr3_nt
NA NA TRBJ2-7 TRBV5-5 CASSLDTESEQYF TGTGCCAGCAGCTTGGATACGGAGAGCGAGCAGTACTTC
NA NA TRBJ1-1 TRBV28 CASSFLARTVGTEAFF TGTGCCAGCAGTTTTTTGGCTAGGACAGTGGGCACTGAAGCTTTCTTT
NA NA TRBJ1-2 TRBV18 CASSPPAPGRNGYTF TGTGCCAGCTCACCACCGGCTCCGGGGAGGAATGGCTACACCTTC
TRBD2 NA TRBJ2-3 TRBV6-1 CASSSGVVTDTQYF TGTGCCAGCAGTAGCGGGGTGGTGACAGATACGCAGTATTTT
TRBD2 NA TRBJ2-1 TRBV10-1 CASSEGLAGKNEQFF TGCGCCAGCAGTGAGGGTCTAGCGGGTAAGAATGAGCAGTTCTTC
TRBD1 NA TRBJ2-3 TRBV12-5 CASGLARGTGAADTQYF TGTGCTAGTGGTTTGGCCAGGGGGACAGGGGCAGCAGATACGCAGTATTTT
NA NA TRBJ1-5 TRBV2 CASRRDLSINQPQHF TGTGCCAGCAGGCGGGACCTCAGCATCAATCAGCCCCAGCATTTT
NA NA TRBJ2-7 TRBV28 CASSLSGTSAYEQYF TGTGCCAGCAGTCTAAGCGGGACAAGTGCCTACGAGCAGTACTTC
NA NA TRBJ1-1 TRBV19 CASSIWGDTEAFF TGTGCCAGTAGTATTTGGGGGGACACTGAAGCTTTCTTT
NA NA TRBJ1-5 TRBV6-4 CASSRGGGNQPQHF TGTGCCAGCAGCCGGGGGGGCGGCAATCAGCCCCAGCATTTT
NA NA TRBJ2-7 TRBV5-1 CASSNPLRNYEQYF TGCGCCAGCAGCAATCCCCTGAGGAACTACGAGCAGTACTTC
TRBD1 once TRBJ2-5 TRBV6-1 CASSEGGTGGQETQYF TGTGCCAGCAGTGAAGGGGGGACAGGGGGGCAAGAGACCCAGTACTTC
NA NA TRBJ2-3 TRBV4-1 CASSQDQSYGEATDTQYF TGCGCCAGCAGCCAAGATCAAAGCTATGGTGAGGCCACAGATACGCAGTATTTT
TRBD2 NA TRBJ2-7 TRBV25-1 CASGGGGEAHSYEQYF TGTGCCAGCGGGGGGGGTGGGGAGGCACACTCCTACGAGCAGTACTTC
TRBD2 NA TRBJ2-3 TRBV28 CASQGPPGLEQYF TGTGCCAGCCAAGGGCCCCCGGGACTAGAGCAGTATTTT
TRBD2 few TRBJ2-1 TRBV5-1 CASSQPGLAGLYNEQFF TGCGCCAGCAGCCAGCCCGGACTAGCGGGACTCTACAATGAGCAGTTCTTC
TRBD2 NA TRBJ2-2 TRBV29-1 CSVERASGTGELFF TGCAGCGTTGAAAGGGCTAGCGGGACCGGGGAGCTGTTTTTT
TRBD1 NA TRBJ1-5 TRBV5-4 CASSTRQGGQPQHF TGTGCCAGCAGCACTCGACAGGGCGGGCAGCCCCAGCATTTT
TRBD2 NA TRBJ2-7 TRBV10-3 CAMTSGEPYEQYF TGTGCCATGACTAGCGGGGAACCCTACGAGCAGTACTTC
NA NA TRBJ2-5 TRBV29-1 CSGRMANGETQYF TGCAGCGGCCGGATGGCCAACGGGGAGACCCAGTACTTC
TRBD1 few TRBJ1-2 TRBV19 CASGDRAGYGYTF TGTGCCAGTGGGGACAGGGCTGGCTATGGCTACACCTTC
TRBD1 NA TRBJ1-1 TRBV28 CASSGQERGTEAFF TGTGCCAGCAGTGGACAGGAACGGGGGACTGAAGCTTTCTTT
TRBD1 few TRBJ2-7 TRBV10-3 CAISKINRGWYEQYF TGTGCCATCAGTAAAATTAACAGGGGGTGGTACGAGCAGTACTTC
NA NA TRBJ1-5 TRBV14 CASSQGRSGMSQPQHF TGTGCCAGCAGCCAAGGGAGATCAGGGATGAGTCAGCCCCAGCATTTT
TRBD2 NA TRBJ2-3 TRBV5-6 CASSFGASGVTDTQYF TGTGCCAGCAGCTTTGGGGCTAGCGGAGTCACAGATACGCAGTATTTT
NA once TRBJ1-1 TRBV2 CASSLGAVLNTEAFF TGTGCCAGCAGTCTGGGGGCAGTTTTGAACACTGAAGCTTTCTTT
NA NA TRBJ2-7 TRBV11-3 CASSLGRVSEQYF TGTGCCAGCAGCTTAGGCAGGGTTTCCGAGCAGTACTTC
TRBD2 NA TRBJ2-2 TRBV29-1 CSAELAGGGGELFF TGCAGCGCAGAACTAGCGGGCGGCGGCGGGGAGCTGTTTTTT
TRBD2 NA TRBJ2-2 TRBV5-1 CASSETSGMVTGELFF TGCGCCAGCAGCGAGACTAGCGGGATGGTCACCGGGGAGCTGTTTTTT